These 23 T cell receptor beta chains were all obtained from the same sample, sequenced in a study of human T cells and chemical hapten exposure. Regarding time point: patch test 3, about 24 weeks after DPC sensitization. Documented treatment: therapeutic diphenylcyclopropenone sensitization with weekly scalp DPC. MiXCR, applied by TCRdb to the RACE reads, yields one record per CDR3 protein. The profile covers approximately 50,000 distinct CDR3 sequences, with roughly 10% appearing a single time and over 15% taken by the ten largest. The sequences come from whole blood, collected in connection with sensitization to the hapten diphenylcyclopropenone (DPC). These receptors all stem from a woman aged 40 to 50 with alopecia areata. Some clones in this sample may be carry-over from other donors' samples.

This clonotype has only a few counts. CDR3 bases: TGTGCCAGTAGTACTCCACCGGGACAGGGGGCGGACGAGCAGTACTTC. Protein: CASSTPPGQGADEQYF. The gene calls are TRBV19 and TRBJ2-7, with TRBD1 identical over 12 bases. CDR3 size: 16 residues. In germline, CDR1 is LNHDA, CDR2 SQIVND (reference sequence). Trimming took 4 bases from V and 5 from J; bases not matched to a gene: 9.

Many counts were recorded for this clonotype. The rearrangement joins TRBV7-9 to TRBJ1-1, with D uncertain. The CDR3 runs 14 residues. V lost 5 bases and J lost 4, with 14 bases in between. In germline, CDR1 is SEHNR, CDR2 FQNEAQ (reference sequence). The CDR3, as DNA: TGTGCCAGCAGCCCCGCCGCCGGTAGCACTGAAGCTTTCTTT. Encoded protein: CASSPAAGSTEAFF.

Only a few counts were recorded for this clonotype. The rearrangement joins TRBV15 to TRBJ2-1; 7 bases are shared with TRBD1. Trimming took 0 bases from V and 4 from J; bases not matched to a gene: 6. Germline assignment: CDR1 LNHNV and CDR2 YYDKDF (reference sequence). This CDR3 comprises 16 residues. This CDR3 is CATSRERIRGYNEQFF. The DNA for the CDR3 is TGTGCCACCAGCAGAGAACGAATCAGGGGGTACAATGAGCAGTTCTTC. Full variable domain (rest looked up from reference TRBV15 and TRBJ2-1): DAMVIQNPRYQVTQFGKPVTLSCSQTLNHNVMYWYQQKSSQAPKLLFHYYDKDFNNEADTPDNFQSRRPNTSFCFLDIRSPGLGDTAMYLCATSRERIRGYNEQFFGPGTRLTVL.

There are a few counts of this clonotype. The chain links TRBV7-9 to TRBJ1-2; the D is unclear. The germline V gene has CDR1 SEHNR and CDR2 FQNEAQ (reference sequence). V was cut by 5 bases and J by 4 bases, with 11 bases left in between. The CDR3 sequence is 13 residues long. CDR3 DNA sequence: TGTGCCAGCAGCCCCGGGCCTCGCTATGGCTACACCTTC. It translates to CASSPGPRYGYTF. The variable domain in full, completed from reference TRBV7-9 and TRBJ1-2, reads DTGVSQNPRHKITKRGQNVTFRCDPISEHNRLYWYRQTLGQGPEFLTYFQNEAQLEKSRLLSDRFSAERPKGSFSTLEIQRTEQGDSAMYLCASSPGPRYGYTFGSGTRLTVV.

This clonotype was counted ten times or more. This rearrangement joins TRBV27 to TRBJ2-7; a possible D gene is TRBD2 (5 bases). Trimming removed 8 bases at V and 0 bases at J, with 14 bases between. The germline gives CDR1 MNHEY, CDR2 SMNVEV (reference sequence). The CDR3 consists of 14 residues. For the CDR3, the DNA is TGTGCCAGCCGTAGGTCGGGGTACTCCTACGAGCAGTACTTC. Translation gives CASRRSGYSYEQYF.

This chain joins TRBV11-1 and TRBJ1-6; D perhaps matches TRBD1 (5 bases). Germline V lookup: CDR1 SGHAT, CDR2 FQDESV (reference sequence). The CDR3 runs to 14 residues. V lost 3 bases, J lost 7 bases, and 10 bases lay in between. In nucleotides, the CDR3 is TGTGCCAGCAGCTTGGGACGCGAGAATTCACCCCTCCACTTT. It encodes CASSLGRENSPLHF. The whole variable domain, filled in from reference TRBV11-1 and TRBJ1-6, reads EAEVAQSPRYKITEKSQAVAFWCDPISGHATLYWYRQILGQGPELLVQFQDESVVDDSQLPKDRFSAERLKGVDSTLKIQPAELGDSAMYLCASSLGRENSPLHFGNGTRLTVT.

In regard to this clonotype: One base away lies a much larger clone, so this may be a sequencing read error. The V gene is TRBV12-3 or TRBV12-4, the J gene TRBJ2-7; D is possibly TRBD1 (5 bases). The ends were cut back, 4 bases at V and 2 bases at J, with 12 bases in the middle. The CDR3 is 14 amino acids. The CDR3 coding sequence is TGTGCCAGCAGTTCGGGCTTAGGGGCCTACGAGCAGTACTTC. Translation: CASSSGLGAYEQYF.

The sample holds many counts of this clonotype. The chain employs TRBV29-1 and TRBJ2-5, with D possibly being TRBD1 or TRBD2 (5 bases each). The germline V and J ends were trimmed by 4 bases and 5 bases, with 20 bases remaining between them. This CDR3 has 15 residues. Germline V gene data show CDR1 as SQVTM and CDR2 as ANQGSEA. The CDR3 nucleotides are TGCAGCGTTGGAGATTCGGGACGAATGCGGGAGACCCAGTACTTC. This gives the protein CSVGDSGRMRETQYF.

This clonotype was picked up a small number of times. The chain couples TRBV18 to TRBJ1-2; TRBD1 agrees at 9 bases. The CDR3 totals 16 residues. Germline V gives CDR1 KGHSH, CDR2 LQKENI. V lost 3 bases and J lost 0; bases outside the gene matches: 5. The CDR3 region is CASSPRTGEANYGYTF. The CDR3 DNA sequence: TGTGCCAGCTCACCTAGGACAGGGGAAGCTAACTATGGCTACACCTTC.

There are a few counts of this clonotype. The rearrangement uses TRBV24-1 and TRBJ1-4; D unclear. Germline loops: CDR1 KGHDR, CDR2 SFDVKD. The CDR3 extends over 14 amino acids. Trimming left V 0 bases short and J 4 bases short, with 5 bases between. CDR3 amino acids: CATSDLHSNEKLFF. Written as DNA, the CDR3 is TGTGCCACCAGTGATTTGCACAGTAATGAAAAACTGTTTTTT.

V is TRBV29-1 and J is TRBJ2-3; D assignment may be TRBD1 or TRBD2 (5 bases each). The CDR3 spans 13 residues. Germline lookup yields CDR1 SQVTM and CDR2 ANQGSEA. Trimming cost V 4 bases and J 7 bases, with 15 bases left between them. CDR3 loop: CSVGVGRSNTQYF. In DNA form, the CDR3 reads TGCAGCGTTGGGGTGGGACGGTCAAATACGCAGTATTTT.

This sequence joins TRBV27 and TRBJ1-2; 7 bases match TRBD1. With V trimmed by 7 bases and J by 8 bases, 16 bases remained unmatched. Germline-derived CDR1 and CDR2 are MNHEY and SMNVEV (reference sequence). This CDR3 region has 15 residues. CDR3 protein: CASTGQAPSRGGYTF. The CDR3 DNA reads as TGTGCCAGCACTGGACAGGCCCCTTCGCGGGGAGGCTACACCTTC.

Only a few counts were recorded for this clonotype. The J gene is TRBJ2-3, the V gene TRBV14; 9 bases match TRBD1. The germline CDR1 and CDR2 sequences are SGHDN and FVKESK. The CDR3 consists of 17 residues. V lost 2 bases and J lost 4; bases outside the gene matches: 10. CDR3 DNA sequence: TGTGCCAGCAGCCAAAAAGCCGGGACAGGGTTCGCAGATACGCAGTATTTT. Its protein product is CASSQKAGTGFADTQYF.

This clonotype was observed a handful of times. V and J are TRBV11-2 and TRBJ1-1; TRBD1 might be the D (6 bases). V lost 5 bases to trimming and J lost 1 base, with 14 bases between them. This CDR3 region has 15 residues. CDR1 SGHAT and CDR2 FQNNGV come from the germline V gene. The CDR3 sequence: CASSPARGANTEAFF. The CDR3 DNA reads TGTGCCAGCAGCCCCGCACGGGGGGCGAACACTGAAGCTTTCTTT.

The chain links TRBV29-1 to TRBJ2-1, with 12 nucleotides matching TRBD2. The CDR3 totals 15 residues. Germline V gene sequence: CDR1 SQVTM, CDR2 ANQGSEA. Germline trimming cut 2 bases from V and 5 bases from J; bases unmatched to any gene: 4. CDR3 DNA sequence: TGCAGCGTTGAACCACTAGCGGGGGGCCACAATGAGCAGTTCTTC. Translation: CSVEPLAGGHNEQFF.

In this sample, this clonotype turned up many times. The chain couples TRBV6-1 to TRBJ2-1, with 7 bases fitting TRBD2. CDR3 length equals 16 residues. Losses at the gene ends were 6 bases for V and 6 bases for J; bases not matched to a gene: 14. The germline gives CDR1 MNHNS, CDR2 SASEGT. Here the CDR3 reads CASSPMAGGGGNEQFF. CDR3 nucleotide sequence: TGTGCCAGCAGCCCGATGGCGGGCGGCGGGGGCAATGAGCAGTTCTTC.

At least ten counts were recorded for this clonotype. The chain joins TRBV4-2 to TRBJ2-7; no clear D gene. This CDR3 is built from 13 residues. Germline V gene sequence: CDR1 LGHNA, CDR2 YNFKEQ. With 0 bases removed from V and 3 bases from J, the gap between germline ends came to 6 bases. The CDR3, as DNA: TGTGCCAGCAGCCAAGAGCATTTCTACGAGCAGTACTTC. Its translation is CASSQEHFYEQYF.

This clonotype was detected many times. The V call is TRBV29-1, the J call TRBJ1-1; no clear D gene. From germline, CDR1 is SQVTM and CDR2 ANQGSEA. The length of the CDR3 is 10 residues. The V and J ends lost 4 bases and 7 bases respectively, with 7 bases between them. CDR3 sequence reads: CSVGSHEAFF. DNA of the CDR3: TGCAGCGTTGGGAGTCATGAAGCTTTCTTT.

The chain couples TRBV6-2 or TRBV6-3 to TRBJ2-3; 7 positions agree with TRBD2. This CDR3 spans 14 amino acids. Trimming at V came to 5 bases and at J to 2 bases, leaving 4 bases not matched to a gene. Germline CDR1 reads MNHEY; CDR2 reads SVGEGT. CDR3 region: CASSTSGDTDTQYF. Written as DNA, the CDR3 is TGTGCCAGCAGTACAAGCGGGGACACAGATACGCAGTATTTT.

The gene calls are TRBV30 and TRBJ2-3, with unresolved D. V was cut by 0 bases and J by 5 bases, with 3 bases left in between. CDR3 size: 11 residues. Germline CDR1 GTSNPN, CDR2 SVGIG (reference sequence). CDR3 DNA sequence: TGTGCCTGGAGTGTACGAGATACGCAGTATTTT. This sequence encodes CAWSVRDTQYF.

This clonotype was picked up a small number of times. This chain links TRBV7-2 with TRBJ1-5; 7 positions agree with TRBD1. Germline V gene sequence: CDR1 SGHTA, CDR2 FQGNSA. There are 14 residues in the CDR3. V gave up 5 bases and J gave up 9 bases; unmatched junction bases: 10. The CDR3 region is CASSRGQAQGPQHF. DNA of the CDR3: TGTGCCAGCAGCCGAGGACAGGCCCAGGGGCCCCAGCATTTT.

About this clonotype: In this CDR3 the conserved last residue, phenylalanine or tryptophan, is missing, so a read error is likely. No DNA is shown, since the ends of the CDR3 on it are uncertain; the CDR3 is the one TCRdb lists. CDR3 sequence: CASSLVTG. The V call is TRBV5-8, the J call TRBJ1-1; the D call of TRBD1 is as the table states it, not checked on the DNA. From germline, CDR1 is SGHTS and CDR2 YDEGEE. A total of 8 residues make up the CDR3, ends included.

This chain joins TRBV6-5 and TRBJ1-2, with 9 bases that match TRBD1. CDR3 length: 17 residues. Germline V gives CDR1 MNHEY, CDR2 SVGAGI. V shed 2 bases and J 4 bases; nucleotides not matched to a gene: 11. CDR3 DNA: TGTGCCAGCAGTTACGCCTCCGGGACAGGGATTCGCTATGGCTACACCTTC. This gives the protein CASSYASGTGIRYGYTF.